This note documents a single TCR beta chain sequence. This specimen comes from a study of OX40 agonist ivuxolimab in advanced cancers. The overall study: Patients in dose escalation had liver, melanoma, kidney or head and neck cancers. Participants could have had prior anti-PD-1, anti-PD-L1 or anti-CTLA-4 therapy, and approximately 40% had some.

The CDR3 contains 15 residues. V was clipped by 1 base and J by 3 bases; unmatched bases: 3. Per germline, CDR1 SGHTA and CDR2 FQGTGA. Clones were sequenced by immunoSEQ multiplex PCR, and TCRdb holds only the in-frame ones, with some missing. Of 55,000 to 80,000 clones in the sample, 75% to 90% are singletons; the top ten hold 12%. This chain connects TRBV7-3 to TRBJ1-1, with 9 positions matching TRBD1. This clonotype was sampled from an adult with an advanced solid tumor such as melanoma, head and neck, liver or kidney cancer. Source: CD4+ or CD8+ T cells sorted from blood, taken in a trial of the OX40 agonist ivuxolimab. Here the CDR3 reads CASSLMGTGHTEAFF. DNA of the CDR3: TGTGCCAGCAGCTTAATGGGGACAGGGCACACTGAAGCTTTCTTT.